One and the same sample provided the 20 T cell receptor beta chains below, sequenced in a study of cytomegalovirus exposure and HLA in healthy donors. TCRdb keeps only in-frame clones here, not all; method: immunoSEQ multiplex PCR. The table records some 160,000 clones, roughly 91% of them present only once. The specimen sequenced was PBMCs. The receptor source for this set is a man aged 18 to 35 in good health and CMV-seronegative.

The gene calls are TRBV30 and TRBJ1-5, with TRBD1 identical over 8 bases. The CDR3 contains 14 residues. Germline CDR1 and CDR2: GTSNPN and SVGIG (reference sequence). The V segment lost 5 bases and the J segment 4 bases; nucleotides outside the gene matches: 7. CDR3 bases: TGTGCCTGGGGACAGGGCATCGGGAATCAGCCCCAGCATTTT. It translates to CAWGQGIGNQPQHF.

The V call is TRBV28, the J call TRBJ2-7, with a weak D call TRBD1 (6 bases). The germline V and J ends were trimmed by 6 bases and 3 bases, with 12 bases remaining between them. This CDR3 region has 13 residues. Germline CDR1 MDHEN, CDR2 SYDVKM. This CDR3 is CASSRDTIYEQYV. The CDR3 region has the DNA TGTGCCAGCAGCCGGGACACGATCTACGAGCAGTACGTC.

The V call is TRBV4-2, the J call TRBJ1-4, with a weak D call TRBD1 (5 bases). Germline CDR1 LGHNA, CDR2 YNFKEQ. V gave up 0 bases and J gave up 5 bases, with 10 bases separating them. CDR3 size: 15 residues. The CDR3 spells CASSQDVQANEKLFF. The CDR3 region has the DNA TGTGCCAGCAGCCAAGATGTACAGGCCAATGAAAAACTGTTTTTT.

The V call is TRBV6-5, the J call TRBJ1-2; D call uncertain. This CDR3 spans 14 amino acids. Germline CDR1 reads MNHEY; CDR2 reads SVGAGI. Between the trimmed V and J ends, which lost 0 bases and 8 bases, there was a span of 13 bases. Here the CDR3 DNA reads TGTGCCAGCAGTTACTCCAGCAACCGGGGAGGCTACACCTTC. Translated: CASSYSSNRGGYTF.

The gene calls are TRBV10-1 and TRBJ2-1, with TRBD1 identical over 7 bases. The CDR3 loop spans 14 amino acids. V dropped 3 bases and J dropped 4; count of bases not matched to a gene: 3. Germline V gene data show CDR1 as WNHNN and CDR2 as SYGVQD (reference sequence). This chain's CDR3 is CASSEGTAYNEQFF. The DNA for the CDR3 is TGCGCCAGCAGTGAAGGGACAGCGTACAATGAGCAGTTCTTC.

The chain joins TRBV27 to TRBJ2-5; D is perhaps TRBD1 (5 bases). V was clipped by 6 bases and J by 0 bases, with 14 bases between them. The CDR3 is 15 amino acids. Looked up from germline, CDR1 is MNHEY and CDR2 is SMNVEV (reference sequence). The CDR3 protein is CASRTVRTHQETQYF. The DNA for the CDR3 is TGTGCCAGCAGGACCGTTCGGACACACCAAGAGACCCAGTACTTC.

This CDR3 is CASSFRLHNEQFF. The CDR3 coding sequence is TGTGCCAGCAGTTTCCGACTGCACAATGAGCAGTTCTTC. The chain recombines TRBV27 with TRBJ2-1; D is unresolved. V lost 3 bases and J 5 bases, leaving 8 bases between the germline ends. The CDR3 loop spans 13 amino acids. The germline CDR1 and CDR2 sequences are MNHEY and SMNVEV (reference sequence).

In its sample, this clone was seen a few times. The chain has TRBV20-1 and TRBJ1-2, with TRBD1 as a possible D gene (6 bases). CDR1 is DFQATT and CDR2 is SNEGSKA in the germline V gene (reference sequence). CDR3 length: 11 residues. V was pared by 4 bases and J by 5 bases, with 8 bases between. The CDR3 DNA reads as TGCAGTGCTACGGACAGTTATGGCTACACCTTC. It codes for CSATDSYGYTF.

The chain joins TRBV19 to TRBJ1-5, with a possible D match to TRBD1 (5 bases). Trimming pared 6 bases from V and 2 bases from J, leaving 17 bases between. The germline V gene has CDR1 LNHDA and CDR2 SQIVND (reference sequence). There are 16 residues in the CDR3. In nucleotides, the CDR3 is TGTGCCAGTAGCCCCATTGAGACAGCACGCAATCAGCCCCAGCATTTT. Its translation is CASSPIETARNQPQHF.

This clone was observed a handful of times. The J gene is TRBJ2-7, the V gene TRBV4-1; 14 bases align to TRBD2. V shed 4 bases, J shed 2 bases, and the junction held 16 bases outside the gene matches. Looked up from germline, CDR1 is MGHRA and CDR2 is YSYEKL. This CDR3 has 20 residues. The CDR3 DNA follows: TGCGCCAGCAGCCCTACCCAGGGACTAGCGGGAGTAAGTAACCCCTACGAGCAGTACTTC. Protein: CASSPTQGLAGVSNPYEQYF.

The chain recombines TRBV6-1 with TRBJ2-3; TRBD2 matches 7 bases. Germline CDR1 reads MNHNS; CDR2 reads SASEGT. CDR3 size: 15 residues. The V segment lost 2 bases and the J segment 3 bases; nucleotides outside the gene matches: 5. The CDR3 loop reads CASSERGGPTDTQYF. The CDR3 DNA reads as TGTGCCAGCAGTGAACGGGGAGGGCCGACAGATACGCAGTATTTT.

The rearrangement links TRBV29-1 to TRBJ2-3; TRBD2 agrees at 8 bases. This CDR3 has 14 residues. Trimming cost V 5 bases and J 1 base; bases outside gene matches: 5. Germline V gene lookup returns CDR1 SQVTM and CDR2 ANQGSEA. The CDR3: CSVFYSGGTDTQYF. Written as DNA, the CDR3 is TGCAGCGTTTTCTATAGCGGGGGCACAGATACGCAGTATTTT.

This CDR3 reads CASKSRGEGQGAVAFF. The DNA of the CDR3 is TGTGCCAGTAAATCCCGAGGAGAGGGACAGGGGGCCGTAGCTTTCTTT. The rearrangement links TRBV19 to TRBJ1-1; 12 bases are a match to TRBD1. With 7 bases clipped from V and 10 bases from J, the junction kept 16 bases outside the gene matches. Germline values: CDR1 LNHDA, CDR2 SQIVND (reference sequence). This CDR3 is 16 amino acids long.

The chain is built from TRBV7-6 and TRBJ1-6; 7 nucleotides match TRBD1. J gave up 7 bases and V 2 bases, and 20 bases lay outside the gene matches. The CDR3 has 20 amino acids. Germline loops: CDR1 SGHVS, CDR2 FNYEAQ. The CDR3 protein is CASSLFHPNSRGSINSPLHF. CDR3 nucleotide sequence: TGTGCCAGCAGCTTATTCCATCCCAATAGCAGGGGGTCTATAAATTCACCCCTCCACTTT.

The chain carries TRBV27 and TRBJ2-3; TRBD2 might be the D (6 bases). V was trimmed by 7 bases and J by 0 bases, leaving 11 bases between them. The CDR3 is 14 amino acids. The V gene's germline CDR1 is MNHEY and CDR2 SMNVEV (reference sequence). CDR3 DNA sequence: TGTGCCAGCACTAGCGCTCCTAGCACAGATACGCAGTATTTT. This sequence encodes CASTSAPSTDTQYF.

The V call is TRBV18, the J call TRBJ1-2; 8 positions agree with TRBD1. Germline V gene lookup returns CDR1 KGHSH and CDR2 LQKENI. V shed 6 bases and J 5 bases; nucleotides not matched to a gene: 11. This CDR3 is 15 amino acids long. CDR3: CASSDSTGVDYGYTF. In DNA form, the CDR3 reads TGTGCCAGCTCCGACTCGACAGGGGTGGATTATGGCTACACCTTC.

The chain uses TRBV7-6 and TRBJ2-7, with 11 bases that match TRBD2. V lost 6 bases, J lost 1 base, and 5 bases stayed unmatched. CDR1 SGHVS and CDR2 FNYEAQ come from the germline V gene. This CDR3 contains 15 residues. The CDR3: CASSPPSGRSYEQYF. CDR3 bases: TGTGCCAGCAGTCCTCCTAGCGGGAGGTCCTACGAGCAGTACTTC.

The rearrangement links TRBV10-3 to TRBJ1-6; D unclear. V lost 2 bases and J 10 bases, leaving 12 bases between the germline ends. CDR1 is ENHRY and CDR2 is SYGVKD in the germline V gene. The CDR3 spans 14 residues. DNA for the CDR3: TGTGCCATCAGTGAGGGGCTCCAAGGATCACCCCTCCACTTT. It codes for CAISEGLQGSPLHF.

This clone was picked up a small number of times. J is TRBJ1-2 and V is TRBV2, with D possibly being TRBD1 (5 bases). The germline gives CDR1 SNHLY, CDR2 FYNNEI. Trimming took off 4 bases at V and 7 bases at J, with 16 bases between the two ends. The CDR3 is 14 amino acids. The CDR3 DNA follows: TGTGCCAGCAGTGGGACCGAAGGGGTACTTGGCTACACCTTC. Translating gives CASSGTEGVLGYTF.

V is TRBV7-8 and J is TRBJ2-7; TRBD1 matches 7 bases. The V and J ends lost 3 bases and 7 bases, in that order; junction bases with no gene match: 12. The CDR3 is 15 amino acids. Germline-derived CDR1 and CDR2 are SGHVS and FQNEAQ. In DNA form, the CDR3 reads TGTGCCAGCAGCTTCATCGAAGGGGGCTTGGGGGAGCAGTACTTC. As protein: CASSFIEGGLGEQYF.